The 7 T cell receptor beta chains below all came from one sample that was sequenced in a study of OX40 agonist ivuxolimab in advanced cancers. The repertoire was sequenced with immunoSEQ multiplex PCR; TCRdb's copy has only in-frame clones and lacks some. The table includes about 84,000 clones, approximately 95% detected once. The material was CD4+ or CD8+ T cells sorted from blood, obtained in a trial of the OX40 agonist ivuxolimab. The receptors originated from an adult with an advanced solid tumor such as melanoma, head and neck, liver or kidney cancer.

The sample holds a few counts of this clone. Written as DNA, the CDR3 is TGTGCCAGCAGCTACCTCGTCATGATAGGGGAGACCCAGTACTTC. It yields the protein CASSYLVMIGETQYF. V gene TRBV11-3 combines with J gene TRBJ2-5; D is undetermined. Deletions cut 4 bases from V and 5 bases from J, with 17 bases between. The length of the CDR3 is 15 residues. The germline gives CDR1 SGHNT, CDR2 YENEEA.

The V call is TRBV4-1, the J call TRBJ2-7; no clear D. V lost 6 bases to trimming and J lost 3 bases, with 15 bases between them. There are 14 residues in the CDR3. Germline V lookup: CDR1 MGHRA, CDR2 YSYEKL. CDR3 protein: CASSPTGAFYEQYF. The CDR3, as DNA: TGCGCCAGCAGTCCCACCGGCGCCTTCTACGAGCAGTACTTC.

The rearrangement joins TRBV19 to TRBJ1-3, with 8 bases fitting TRBD1. Trimming took 3 bases from V and 1 from J; bases not matched to a gene: 11. Germline V gene data show CDR1 as LNHDA and CDR2 as SQIVND (reference sequence). This CDR3 has 18 residues. The CDR3 coding sequence is TGTGCCAGTAGTATCTTTCATCCGGACAGGGCTTCTGGAAACACCATATATTTT. It encodes CASSIFHPDRASGNTIYF.

This clone was observed a single time. This chain connects TRBV9 to TRBJ2-3, with a weak D call TRBD2 (7 bases). The CDR3 runs 16 residues. Germline CDR1 SGDLS, CDR2 YYNGEE. The V gene lost 4 bases and the J gene lost 7 bases, with 22 bases spanning the gap. This CDR3 is CASSKGGGDPRYTQYF. In DNA form, the CDR3 reads TGTGCCAGCAGCAAAGGGGGGGGAGACCCTCGATATACGCAGTATTTT.

V is TRBV27 and J is TRBJ1-1; D might be TRBD1 (6 bases). CDR1 MNHEY and CDR2 SMNVEV come from the germline V gene (reference sequence). CDR3 length: 15 residues. V was shortened by 3 bases and J by 4 bases, with 15 bases between the two germline ends. The CDR3 reads CASSFEGDGRTEAFF. The DNA of the CDR3 is TGTGCCAGCAGTTTCGAGGGGGATGGGCGCACTGAAGCTTTCTTT.

This clone was observed a single time. The chain is built from TRBV7-8 and TRBJ2-7; D not certain. Germline CDR1 and CDR2: SGHVS and FQNEAQ. V was pared by 1 base and J by 3 bases, with 7 bases between. This CDR3 is 13 amino acids long. CDR3 coding DNA: TGTGCCAGCAGCTTAGGAACCAACTACGAGCAGTACTTC. As protein: CASSLGTNYEQYF.

The CDR3 DNA sequence: TGCGCCAGCAGCTTGGTCCTTGAGGACGCCAACTATGGCTACACCTTC. It specifies CASSLVLEDANYGYTF. This sequence joins TRBV5-1 and TRBJ1-2; D gene unclear. The CDR3 length is 16 residues. The germline V gene encodes CDR1 SGHRS and CDR2 YFSETQ. Trimming pared 0 bases from V and 2 bases from J, leaving 14 bases between.